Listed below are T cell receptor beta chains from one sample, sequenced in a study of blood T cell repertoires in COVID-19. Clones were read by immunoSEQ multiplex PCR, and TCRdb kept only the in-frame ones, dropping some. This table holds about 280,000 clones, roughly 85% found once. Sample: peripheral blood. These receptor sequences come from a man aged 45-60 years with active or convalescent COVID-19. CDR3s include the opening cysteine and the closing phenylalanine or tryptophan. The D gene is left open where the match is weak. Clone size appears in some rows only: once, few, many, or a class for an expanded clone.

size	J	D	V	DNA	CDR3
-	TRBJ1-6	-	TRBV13	TGTGCCAGCAGCCCCTTGGGGGGCTATAATTCACCCCTCCACTTT	CASSPLGGYNSPLHF
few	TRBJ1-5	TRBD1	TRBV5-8	TGTGCCAGCAGCCCGGACAGGGGGGGGAGTTTCGATCAGCCCCAGCATTTT	CASSPDRGGSFDQPQHF
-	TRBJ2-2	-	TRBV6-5	TGTGCCAGCAGTTACTCGACGGTCCCAGGCGGGGAGCTGTTTTTT	CASSYSTVPGGELFF
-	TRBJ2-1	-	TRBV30	TGTGCCTGGAGTCCCCCCCCCAGTCGGGCCTACAATGAGCAGTTCTTC	CAWSPPPSRAYNEQFF
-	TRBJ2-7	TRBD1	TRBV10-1	TGCGCCAGCAGCCGGGACAGAGCGTCTGGCGAGCAGTACTTC	CASSRDRASGEQYF
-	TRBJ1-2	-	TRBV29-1	TGCAGCGTTGCCCAAAGCAGCCTCGGGTTTGATGGCTACACCTTC	CSVAQSSLGFDGYTF
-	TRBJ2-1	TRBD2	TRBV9	TGTGCCAGCAGCGTCCAACCTAGCGGGCTTTACAATGAGCAGTTCTTC	CASSVQPSGLYNEQFF
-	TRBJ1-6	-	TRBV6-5	TGTGCCAGCATAGGAGGGCTGGGTTCACCCCTCCACTTT	CASIGGLGSPLHF
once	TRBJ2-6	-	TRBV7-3	TGTGCCAGCAGCTTAACCCCCCCGTTGTGGGCGGGTGTCTTCCTGACTTTC	CASSLTPPLWAGVFLTF
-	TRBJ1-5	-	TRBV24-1	TGTGCCACCAGTGACCCTTCCCAGGGAGGAAGCAATCAGCCCCAGCATTTT	CATSDPSQGGSNQPQHF
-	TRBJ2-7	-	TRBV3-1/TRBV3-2	TGTGCCAGCAGCCAAGCGAGAGATATTGAGCAGTACTTC	CASSQARDIEQYF
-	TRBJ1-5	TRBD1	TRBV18	TGTGCCAGCTCACCCGCAGGGGGGAATCAGCCCCAGCATTTT	CASSPAGGNQPQHF
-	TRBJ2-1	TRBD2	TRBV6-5	TGTGCCAGCAGGTTCGGGGGGGGCAATGAGCAGTTCTTC	CASRFGGGNEQFF
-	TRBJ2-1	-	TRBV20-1	TGCAGTGCTAGTAGGCGGGCCGAGCAGTTCTTC	CSASRRAEQFF
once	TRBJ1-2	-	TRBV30	TGTGCCTGGAGTTACGGGGGGGAATGGTATGGCTACACCTTC	CAWSYGGEWYGYTF
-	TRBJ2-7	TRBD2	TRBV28	TGTGCCAGCAGTTTAATCTCGGCTAGCGGGCCCTACGAGCAGTACTTC	CASSLISASGPYEQYF
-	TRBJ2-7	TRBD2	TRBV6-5	TGTGCCAGCAGCGCTACTAGCGGGAGCTCCTACGAGCAGTACTTC	CASSATSGSSYEQYF
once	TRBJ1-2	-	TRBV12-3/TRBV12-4	TGTGCCAGCAGTTTATCGGGGTACTATGGCTACACCTTC	CASSLSGYYGYTF
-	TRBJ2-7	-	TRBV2	TGTGCCAGCAGTCTTCTCGGGACTCTAAACGAGCAGTACTTC	CASSLLGTLNEQYF
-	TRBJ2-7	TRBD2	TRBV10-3	TGTGCCATCAGTGCAAATAGCGGGAGGGCCTACGAGCAGTACTTC	CAISANSGRAYEQYF
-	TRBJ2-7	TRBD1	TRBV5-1	TGCGCCAGCAGCCCGGGACAGGGACTATACGAGCAGTACTTC	CASSPGQGLYEQYF
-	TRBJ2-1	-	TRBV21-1	TGTGCCAGCAGCCGGACTAGCGGGGGGTTGGGCTACAATGAGCAGTTCTTC	CASSRTSGGLGYNEQFF
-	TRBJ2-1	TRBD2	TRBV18	TGTGCCAGCTCACCGACCGGGACTAGCAAGTACAATGAGCAGTTCTTC	CASSPTGTSKYNEQFF
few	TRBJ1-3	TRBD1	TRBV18	TGTGCCAGCTCACCCGCCCAGGGGGCGATAGGGAATCGAAACACCATATATTTT	CASSPAQGAIGNRNTIYF